Below are 32 T cell receptor beta chains sequenced from a single sample in a study of multiple sclerosis patients with progressive multifocal leukoencephalopathy. Using immunoSEQ multiplex PCR, the repertoire was profiled, and TCRdb retains in-frame clones only, with some absent. Of more than 20,000 clones listed, under 95% are singletons. Time point here: around eleven months of natalizumab therapy. Sequencing was performed on PBMCs, taken from a patient treated with natalizumab. The receptors derive from a man under 40 with multiple sclerosis.

V and J are TRBV30 and TRBJ1-1; D is uncertain. The CDR3 has 12 residues. The germline V gene has CDR1 GTSNPN and CDR2 SVGIG (reference sequence). Trimming removed 0 bases at V and 10 bases at J, with 12 bases between. CDR3 sequence reads: CAWSVRGNGAFF. CDR3 coding DNA: TGTGCCTGGAGTGTACGGGGTAACGGAGCTTTCTTT.

The chain links TRBV5-6 to TRBJ1-2; D gene ambiguous. V shed 5 bases and J shed 8 bases, with 19 bases lying between them. The germline gives CDR1 SGHDT, CDR2 YYEEEE. This CDR3 region has 14 residues. CDR3 coding DNA: TGTGCCAGCAGTCGTCCTGGGCCCCCCGGAGGCTACACCTTC. Translating it yields CASSRPGPPGGYTF.

The rearrangement links TRBV9 to TRBJ2-7; 10 positions agree with TRBD2. There are 15 residues in the CDR3. Germline values: CDR1 SGDLS, CDR2 YYNGEE. The junction had 3 bases not matched to a gene; V was cut back by 2 bases and J by 1 base. DNA for the CDR3: TGTGCCAGCAGCGTGGGGACTAGCGTTTCCTACGAGCAGTACTTC. This encodes CASSVGTSVSYEQYF.

This clone was detected only a few times. The chain has TRBV10-3 and TRBJ1-5, with TRBD1 matching over 7 bases. The CDR3 is 17 amino acids. V trimming: 4 bases; J trimming: 2 bases; junction bases outside the gene matches: 11. CDR1 ENHRY and CDR2 SYGVKD come from the germline V gene. In DNA, the CDR3 is TGTGCCATCAGTGCAGGACAGGACGCAGTAGGCAATCAGCCCCAGCATTTT. This sequence encodes CAISAGQDAVGNQPQHF.

CDR3 loop: CASKVGTSGYNEQFF. Here the CDR3 DNA reads TGTGCCAGTAAAGTTGGGACTAGTGGTTACAATGAGCAGTTCTTC. V usage is TRBV19 and J usage is TRBJ2-1, with 8 nucleotides matching TRBD2. This CDR3 is built from 15 residues. The J segment lost 4 bases and the V segment lost 7 bases, leaving 9 bases of the junction unmatched. The germline CDR1 and CDR2 sequences are LNHDA and SQIVND (reference sequence).

This rearrangement joins TRBV30 to TRBJ2-5; D tentatively reads TRBD1 or TRBD2 (5 bases each). Germline V gene lookup returns CDR1 GTSNPN and CDR2 SVGIG (reference sequence). CDR3 length: 14 residues. Trimming took off 4 bases at V and 6 bases at J, with 18 bases between the two ends. The CDR3 protein is CAWTPTVRGQTQYF. The DNA of the CDR3 is TGTGCCTGGACCCCCACAGTCCGGGGACAGACCCAGTACTTC.

The sample holds a few counts of this clone. The V and J genes are TRBV5-1 and TRBJ2-2; maybe TRBD2 (6 bases). Trimming pared 4 bases from V and 1 base from J, leaving 11 bases between. Germline CDR1 is SGHRS and CDR2 is YFSETQ. This CDR3 has 15 residues. The CDR3 region has the DNA TGCGCCAGCAGCGGCGGGACCGTGAACACCGGGGAGCTGTTTTTT. It encodes CASSGGTVNTGELFF.

The chain carries TRBV2 and TRBJ1-1; no firm D call. The CDR3 consists of 14 residues. Germline V gene lookup returns CDR1 SNHLY and CDR2 FYNNEI. Trimming took off 4 bases at V and 0 bases at J, with 9 bases between the two ends. CDR3 sequence: CASSVQNLNTEAFF. The CDR3 DNA sequence: TGTGCCAGCAGTGTACAGAATTTGAACACTGAAGCTTTCTTT.

The rearrangement links TRBV7-2 to TRBJ1-6, with D uncertain. The V gene's germline CDR1 is SGHTA and CDR2 FQGNSA. Trimming took 0 bases from V and 4 from J, leaving 13 bases between them. The CDR3 sequence is 17 residues long. The CDR3 DNA sequence: TGTGCCAGCAGCTTAGCGCGAAGGACTTTGTATAATTCACCCCTCCACTTT. Amino acid sequence: CASSLARRTLYNSPLHF. Drawing the rest from reference TRBV7-2 and TRBJ1-6, the complete variable domain is GAGVSQSPSNKVTEKGKDVELRCDPISGHTALYWYRQSLGQGLEFLIYFQGNSAPDKSGLPSDRFSAERTGGSVSTLTIQRTQQEDSAVYLCASSLARRTLYNSPLHFGNGTRLTVT.

The chain combines TRBV7-9 with TRBJ1-1; tentative D call: TRBD1 (5 bases). Germline V lookup: CDR1 SEHNR, CDR2 FQNEAQ (reference sequence). Trimming removed 1 base at V and 4 bases at J, with 13 bases between. This CDR3 has 15 amino acids. CDR3 residues: CASSLEGLRVTEAFF. CDR3 in DNA: TGTGCCAGCAGCTTAGAGGGGCTCCGGGTCACTGAAGCTTTCTTT.

The rearrangement uses TRBV6-6 and TRBJ1-2, with 8 bases lining up with TRBD1. Looked up from germline, CDR1 is MNHNY and CDR2 is SVGAGI (reference sequence). V dropped 7 bases and J dropped 2; count of bases not matched to a gene: 12. This CDR3 has 16 residues. CDR3 loop: CASIHSPGQGNYGYTF. In DNA form, the CDR3 reads TGTGCCAGCATCCACAGCCCCGGACAGGGCAACTATGGCTACACCTTC.

The chain uses TRBV19 and TRBJ1-3; TRBD1 aligns across 9 bases. This CDR3 comprises 15 residues. The junction had 5 bases not matched to a gene; V was cut back by 5 bases and J by 3 bases. The germline V gene has CDR1 LNHDA and CDR2 SQIVND (reference sequence). The CDR3: CASSRDRVFGNTIYF. CDR3 DNA sequence: TGTGCCAGTAGTCGGGACAGGGTCTTTGGAAACACCATATATTTT.

The chain employs TRBV2 and TRBJ2-7, with D possibly matching TRBD1 (6 bases). Trimming left V 3 bases short and J 10 bases short, with 16 bases between. Germline CDR1 reads SNHLY; CDR2 reads FYNNEI. The CDR3 consists of 13 residues. The CDR3 sequence: CASSDKDRPQQYV. The CDR3 DNA reads TGTGCCAGCAGTGACAAGGACAGACCTCAACAGTACGTC.

The rearrangement links TRBV5-1 to TRBJ1-2; no firm D call. Looked up from germline, CDR1 is SGHRS and CDR2 is YFSETQ. CDR3 length equals 14 residues. Trimming removed 4 bases at V and 2 bases at J, with 12 bases between. The CDR3 nucleotides are TGCGCCAGCAGCCCCCATGGGGAAAACTATGGCTACACCTTC. It encodes CASSPHGENYGYTF.

This sequence joins TRBV5-4 and TRBJ2-3; TRBD2 agrees at 15 bases. Germline CDR1 reads SGHNT; CDR2 reads YYREEE (reference sequence). The V segment lost 0 bases and the J segment 3 bases; nucleotides outside the gene matches: 8. The CDR3 has 19 amino acids. The CDR3: CASSLVGLAGGGDTDTQYF. The CDR3 nucleotides read TGTGCCAGCAGCTTGGTGGGACTAGCGGGAGGAGGGGATACAGATACGCAGTATTTT.

This chain uses TRBV6-5 with TRBJ2-7; D not certain. The V and J ends lost 2 bases and 6 bases respectively, with 11 bases between them. The length of the CDR3 is 13 residues. Germline CDR1 MNHEY, CDR2 SVGAGI. The CDR3 nucleotides read TGTGCCAGCAGTTACCAACGGGTGGGCGAGCAGTACTTC. Encoded protein: CASSYQRVGEQYF.

This clone appeared a single time. The gene calls are TRBV29-1 and TRBJ2-4; 8 bases are a match to TRBD1. There are 16 residues in the CDR3. The V gene end was trimmed by 8 bases and the J gene end by 0 bases; junction bases not matched to a gene: 12. Germline V lookup: CDR1 SQVTM, CDR2 ANQGSEA. The CDR3 here is CSLRTGYPLAKNIQYF. DNA of the CDR3: TGCAGCTTACGGACAGGGTACCCCCTAGCCAAAAACATTCAGTACTTC.

The chain employs TRBV19 and TRBJ1-1; D remains unclear. The V and J ends lost 3 bases and 1 base respectively, with 6 bases between them. Germline values: CDR1 LNHDA, CDR2 SQIVND (reference sequence). The CDR3 has 13 residues. The CDR3 loop reads CASSMSENTEAFF. The CDR3 DNA reads TGTGCCAGTAGTATGTCAGAGAACACTGAAGCTTTCTTT.

V usage is TRBV7-9 and J usage is TRBJ2-3, with TRBD2 matching over 14 bases. Germline V lookup: CDR1 SEHNR, CDR2 FQNEAQ (reference sequence). Trimming took 5 bases from V and 4 from J; bases not matched to a gene: 8. This CDR3 region has 17 residues. The CDR3 region has the DNA TGTGCCAGCAGCAATAGCGGGACTAGCGGGAGCTCAGATACGCAGTATTTT. Translating gives CASSNSGTSGSSDTQYF.

The gene calls are TRBV7-2 and TRBJ2-1; weak D call: TRBD2 (5 bases). The CDR3 runs to 14 residues. V shed 3 bases and J shed 3 bases, with 9 bases lying between them. Germline CDR1 reads SGHTA; CDR2 reads FQGNSA. The CDR3 reads CASSFTGIYNEQFF. The CDR3 DNA reads TGTGCCAGCAGCTTCACCGGGATCTACAATGAGCAGTTCTTC.

This rearrangement joins TRBV19 to TRBJ1-1; D gene uncertain. CDR1 is LNHDA and CDR2 is SQIVND in the germline V gene (reference sequence). V lost 1 base, J lost 7 bases, and 10 bases lay in between. The CDR3 spans 13 residues. The CDR3 reads CASSIGPLGEAFF. As DNA, the CDR3 is TGTGCCAGTAGTATAGGCCCCCTAGGTGAAGCTTTCTTT.

The chain carries TRBV29-1 and TRBJ1-2, with a possible D match to TRBD1 (5 bases). CDR3 size: 12 residues. Germline V gene lookup returns CDR1 SQVTM and CDR2 ANQGSEA. The V and J ends lost 5 bases and 6 bases respectively, with 13 bases between them. The CDR3 sequence is CSVPGSGHGYTF. CDR3 in DNA: TGCAGCGTTCCAGGGTCGGGCCATGGCTACACCTTC.

This clone was seen just once. The chain combines TRBV6-5 with TRBJ2-5, with 7 bases that match TRBD2. The ends lost 0 bases at V and 0 bases at J; junction bases unmatched: 4. Germline V gene lookup returns CDR1 MNHEY and CDR2 SVGAGI. This CDR3 is built from 16 residues. This CDR3 is CASSYSPAGNQETQYF. The CDR3 nucleotides are TGTGCCAGCAGTTACTCTCCAGCGGGAAACCAAGAGACCCAGTACTTC.

This clone was seen a handful of times. This chain joins TRBV5-6 and TRBJ2-5, with 10 bases fitting TRBD2. J was trimmed by 5 bases and V by 4 bases; bases with no gene match: 5. Germline V lookup: CDR1 SGHDT, CDR2 YYEEEE. The CDR3 consists of 14 residues. CDR3 DNA: TGTGCCAGCAGCCCAGCGGGAGGGGGGGAGACCCAGTACTTC. The encoded protein is CASSPAGGGETQYF.

V is TRBV14 and J is TRBJ2-1; weak D call: TRBD1 (6 bases). Trimming pared 4 bases from V and 9 bases from J, leaving 13 bases between. There are 13 residues in the CDR3. The germline gives CDR1 SGHDN, CDR2 FVKESK. CDR3 loop: CASSPQGRTEQFF. CDR3 sequence (DNA): TGTGCCAGCAGCCCCCAGGGGCGTACTGAGCAGTTCTTC.

The gene calls are TRBV20-1 and TRBJ2-7; D unresolved. The germline CDR1 and CDR2 sequences are DFQATT and SNEGSKA (reference sequence). Deletions cut 1 base from V and 2 bases from J, with 3 bases between. This CDR3 is 11 amino acids long. The CDR3 nucleotides are TGCAGTGCTAGAGTTACCTACGAGCAGTACTTC. Its translation is CSARVTYEQYF.

Concerning this clone itself: The CDR3 end shows no conserved phenylalanine or tryptophan, and so a read error is likely. The CDR3 sequence: CASSLGRSTGEHTEAFL. The CDR3 coding sequence is TGTGCCAGCAGCTTAGGGAGATCGACAGGGGAGCATACTGAAGCTTTCCTT. V gene TRBV7-9 combines with J gene TRBJ1-1; 8 nucleotides match TRBD1. J gave up 5 bases and V 1 base, and 12 bases lay outside the gene matches. CDR3 length equals 17 residues. Per the germline V gene, CDR1 is SEHNR and CDR2 is FQNEAQ (reference sequence).

This chain connects TRBV19 to TRBJ2-2, with D possibly TRBD2 on 6 matching bases. CDR3 length: 14 residues. The germline V gene encodes CDR1 LNHDA and CDR2 SQIVND (reference sequence). V was pared by 6 bases and J by 2 bases, with 10 bases between. CDR3 coding DNA: TGTGCCAGTAGCCGGGACTTCAACACCGGGGAGCTGTTTTTT. It specifies CASSRDFNTGELFF. The whole variable domain, remainder taken from reference TRBV19 and TRBJ2-2, is DGGITQSPKYLFRKEGQNVTLSCEQNLNHDAMYWYRQDPGQGLRLIYYSQIVNDFQKGDIAEGYSVSREKKESFPLTVTSAQKNPTAFYLCASSRDFNTGELFFGEGSRLTVL.

This clone was observed a few times. The V call is TRBV4-3, the J call TRBJ1-2; no firm D call. V shed 3 bases and J shed 6 bases, with 8 bases lying between them. This CDR3 spans 12 amino acids. Per germline, CDR1 LGHNA and CDR2 YSLEER. The CDR3 DNA reads TGCGCCAGCAGCCACTCAGGCGATGGCTACACCTTC. It translates to CASSHSGDGYTF.

This CDR3 reads CASSLADLAGSTDTQYF. The CDR3 nucleotides read TGTGCCAGCAGCTTAGCAGATCTAGCGGGTAGCACAGATACGCAGTATTTT. The chain combines TRBV7-6 with TRBJ2-3; 8 bases are a match to TRBD2. Looked up from germline, CDR1 is SGHVS and CDR2 is FNYEAQ. The V and J ends lost 0 bases and 0 bases, in that order; junction bases with no gene match: 5. The CDR3 spans 17 residues.

The chain employs TRBV19 and TRBJ2-1; TRBD2 agrees at 9 bases. This CDR3 is 14 amino acids long. Trimming cost V 3 bases and J 7 bases; bases outside gene matches: 4. Germline V lookup: CDR1 LNHDA, CDR2 SQIVND (reference sequence). The CDR3 protein is CASSIGTSPNEQFF. CDR3 sequence (DNA): TGTGCCAGTAGTATTGGGACTAGCCCAAATGAGCAGTTCTTC.

This clone was observed once. The chain carries TRBV6-1 and TRBJ2-2, with a weak D call TRBD1 (5 bases). Germline-derived CDR1 and CDR2 are MNHNS and SASEGT. The V gene lost 6 bases and the J gene lost 7 bases, with 9 bases spanning the gap. The CDR3 totals 12 residues. The CDR3 loop is CASRDTLGELFF. CDR3 nucleotides: TGTGCCAGCAGGGACACTCTCGGGGAGCTGTTTTTT.